This TCR beta chain was sequenced during a study of beta chain bispecific antibodies for T cell cancers (dated by TCRdb to about 2021). Concerning the study at large: After T cells from healthy donors were cocultured with bispecific antibodies and T cell leukemia lines, the researchers used TRBV sequencing of the cells that survived to measure how much each TRBV family was depleted. Surface TRBV12 (TRBV12-3) was expressed by Jurkat cells, and surface TRBV5-5 was expressed by HPB-ALL cells.

The libraries included unique molecular identifier barcodes, and the barcodes were used to quantify clonotypes. Qiagen AllPrep DNA/RNA Micro kits were used to isolate total RNA, and an Agilent TapeStation was used to check RNA quality. TCR beta libraries were constructed by 5' RACE, in which cDNA synthesis was followed by two PCR steps with TCR beta constant-region gene-specific primers. Sequencing of the TCR beta libraries was done on an Illumina MiSeq platform. The authors' pipeline ran thus. MIGEC, MiXCR and VDJtools were used to process the reads. Clonotype frequency was calculated as the fraction of unique molecular identifiers assigned to a given clonotype among all unique molecular identifiers in the sample. Nonfunctional TRBV genes classified in IMGT as pseudogenes or open reading frames, such as TRBV1, TRBV12-1 and TRBV21, were excluded. TCRdb reanalyzed the raw reads on its own, using fastp at Q25 for trimming and MiXCR for clone calling, and kept in-frame beta chains. Each entry merges the rows of one CDR3 protein and shows their most common DNA and genes. For this entry, the V and J calls and clone size follow TCRdb and not the study's own pipeline. The sample has tens of thousands of distinct CDR3 sequences on record, roughly 2.6% of them singletons. The ten largest clones capture roughly 29% of the sample.

Study-wide conclusions, independent of this receptor: Every sequenced sample contained a mix of leukemia cell line cells and normal T cells, and most targeted TRBV signal came from the leukemia cells rather than from the normal T cells. Cross-reactivity of the anti-TRBV5-5 antibody with TRBV5-6 was attributed to high sequence similarity between the two genes.

Including cysteine and phenylalanine, the CDR3 has 15 amino acids. Only the CDR3 DNA is retained, 45 bases long and in frame from the first base. V is clipped by 4 bases and J by 5 bases, and the sequence between their germline boundaries is 18 bases long. The germline V gene (reference sequence) sets CDR1 to SGHKS and CDR2 to YYEKEE. For 3 days, T cells were expanded from blood mononuclear cells using either the anti-CD3 antibody OKT3 or CD3/CD28 Dynabeads. Expanded T cells were maintained in RPMI 1640 supplemented with around 9.1% fetal bovine serum, recombinant human IL-2 (approximately 91 IU/ml) and IL-7 (roughly 4.6 ng/ml). For cocultures, around 5 x 10^4 normal T cells were combined with around 5 x 10^4 target cells and bispecific antibody in about 93 ul and incubated for 15 to 20 hours at 37 degrees C. Each bispecific antibody was composed of two single-chain variable fragments, which were expressed in a single-chain diabody format with a His tag. Healthy human donors supplied the effector T cells, with peripheral blood mononuclear cells isolated from leukapheresis samples using Ficoll density gradient centrifugation.

A remark on this clonotype: The antigen this receptor binds is unknown. The input lacks base qualities; no much larger clone sits a single base away.

In this chain, TRBV5-5 is recombined with TRBJ2-5, with the D segment possibly TRBD1 or TRBD2, each aligning over 5 bases. Sequenced input: healthy donor T cells cultured with leukemia cells. This sequence was found in a human donor in good health. Some clones in this sample may be carry-over from other donors' samples. The CDR3 loop reads CASSPGAPYAETQYF. The nucleotide sequence is given as TGTGCCAGCAGCCCCGGGGCACCTTACGCGGAGACCCAGTACTTC.